A single TCR beta chain is shown here with its context. The data belong to a study of T cell changes during pregnancy in multiple sclerosis. The repertoire was sequenced with immunoSEQ multiplex PCR; TCRdb's copy has only in-frame clones and lacks some. The data contain approximately 50,000 clones, approximately 92% of them singletons. Trimming pared 3 bases from V and 2 bases from J, leaving 7 bases between. CDR1 is ENHRY, CDR2 SYGVKD, per germline. CDR3 length: 13 residues. The sample in question was CD4+ T cells from peripheral blood mononuclear cells, obtained in the third trimester of pregnancy. This chain connects TRBV10-3 to TRBJ2-5; unclear D gene. This clonotype was obtained from a female donor with multiple sclerosis, enrolled in a pregnancy study. CDR3 residues: CAISDHSQETQYF. CDR3 sequence (DNA): TGTGCCATCAGTGATCACAGTCAAGAGACCCAGTACTTC.